These 10 T cell receptor beta chains were sequenced from one sample in a study of human thymus T cells. Assay: immunoSEQ multiplex PCR; the TCRdb copy retains only in-frame clones and omits some. Of some 40,000 clones listed, 94% were seen once; the top ten hold more than 0.1%. Input material: blood. These receptor sequences come from a boy less than two years old with a congenital heart defect but otherwise immunologically healthy.

For the CDR3, the DNA is TGCGCCAGCAGCCACGGGACAACTCTGTACAATGAGCAGTTCTTC. Translation gives CASSHGTTLYNEQFF. The chain joins TRBV4-3 to TRBJ2-1; weak D call: TRBD1 (6 bases). The CDR3 has 15 residues. Germline lookup yields CDR1 LGHNA and CDR2 YSLEER. Trimming shortened V by 3 bases and J by 4 bases, and 13 bases separated the two germline ends.

This chain uses TRBV10-3 with TRBJ2-3, with 8 nucleotides matching TRBD2. With 6 bases clipped from V and 3 bases from J, the junction kept 8 bases outside the gene matches. This CDR3 is built from 15 residues. Germline CDR1 is ENHRY and CDR2 is SYGVKD. The DNA for the CDR3 is TGTGCCATCAGCTTTAGCGGGGTAACGACAGATACGCAGTATTTT. Translating it yields CAISFSGVTTDTQYF.

The chain is built from TRBV6-6 and TRBJ1-2; D possibly corresponds to TRBD1 (5 bases). V gave up 5 bases and J gave up 3 bases, with 13 bases separating them. The CDR3 has 14 residues. Germline CDR1 reads MNHNY; CDR2 reads SVGAGI (reference sequence). CDR3: CASSPLRGDYGYTF. DNA of the CDR3: TGTGCCAGCAGTCCCCTGAGAGGGGACTATGGCTACACCTTC.

This chain uses TRBV28 with TRBJ1-2; D is unclear. Trimming removed 1 base from V and 2 bases from J, with 5 bases in between. This CDR3 region has 13 residues. Per the germline V gene, CDR1 is MDHEN and CDR2 is SYDVKM. In nucleotides, the CDR3 is TGTGCCAGCAGTTTATCCGGGAACTATGGCTACACCTTC. Encoded protein: CASSLSGNYGYTF.

J is TRBJ2-5 and V is TRBV10-3; 8 bases fit TRBD2. This CDR3 is built from 14 residues. V trimming: 2 bases; J trimming: 9 bases; junction bases outside the gene matches: 8. Germline V lookup: CDR1 ENHRY, CDR2 SYGVKD. CDR3 residues: CAISETSGLGSQYF. CDR3 nucleotides: TGTGCCATCAGTGAGACTAGCGGCCTTGGGTCCCAGTACTTC.

The J gene is TRBJ1-2, the V gene TRBV28, with 7 bases lining up with TRBD1. Germline V gives CDR1 MDHEN, CDR2 SYDVKM. This CDR3 has 13 residues. V trimming: 10 bases; J trimming: 0 bases; junction bases outside the gene matches: 5. The CDR3 region is CATRTGPNYGYTF. DNA of the CDR3: TGTGCCACCCGGACAGGTCCTAACTATGGCTACACCTTC.

V usage is TRBV6-5 and J usage is TRBJ1-1; no clear D. The CDR3 length is 14 residues. Trimming pared 4 bases from V and 1 base from J, leaving 10 bases between. Germline V gene lookup returns CDR1 MNHEY and CDR2 SVGAGI. This CDR3 reads CASSSGRSNTEAFF. CDR3 sequence (DNA): TGTGCCAGCAGTTCCGGGCGGTCGAACACTGAAGCTTTCTTT.

The chain links TRBV7-2 to TRBJ2-1, with D unresolved. With 5 bases removed from V and 3 bases from J, the gap between germline ends came to 14 bases. Per the germline V gene, CDR1 is SGHTA and CDR2 is FQGNSA. The CDR3 totals 15 residues. In DNA, the CDR3 is TGTGCCAGCAGCCTCCGTATGGTGGACTACAATGAGCAGTTCTTC. Protein: CASSLRMVDYNEQFF.

The rearrangement joins TRBV9 to TRBJ1-2, with 8 bases that match TRBD1. J lost 6 bases, V lost 3 bases, and 10 bases had no gene match. Germline CDR1 and CDR2: SGDLS and YYNGEE. The CDR3 spans 15 residues. CDR3 amino acids: CASSGTDRVGDGYTF. The CDR3 nucleotides are TGTGCCAGCAGCGGGACGGACAGGGTAGGTGATGGCTACACCTTC.

The V gene is TRBV6-5, the J gene TRBJ1-4, with D perhaps TRBD1 (6 bases). Per germline, CDR1 MNHEY and CDR2 SVGAGI. The CDR3 extends over 12 amino acids. V was clipped by 2 bases and J by 16 bases, with 14 bases between them. CDR3 residues: CASSYRDTDPFF. The CDR3 region has the DNA TGTGCCAGCAGTTACCGGGACACAGATCCGTTTTTT.